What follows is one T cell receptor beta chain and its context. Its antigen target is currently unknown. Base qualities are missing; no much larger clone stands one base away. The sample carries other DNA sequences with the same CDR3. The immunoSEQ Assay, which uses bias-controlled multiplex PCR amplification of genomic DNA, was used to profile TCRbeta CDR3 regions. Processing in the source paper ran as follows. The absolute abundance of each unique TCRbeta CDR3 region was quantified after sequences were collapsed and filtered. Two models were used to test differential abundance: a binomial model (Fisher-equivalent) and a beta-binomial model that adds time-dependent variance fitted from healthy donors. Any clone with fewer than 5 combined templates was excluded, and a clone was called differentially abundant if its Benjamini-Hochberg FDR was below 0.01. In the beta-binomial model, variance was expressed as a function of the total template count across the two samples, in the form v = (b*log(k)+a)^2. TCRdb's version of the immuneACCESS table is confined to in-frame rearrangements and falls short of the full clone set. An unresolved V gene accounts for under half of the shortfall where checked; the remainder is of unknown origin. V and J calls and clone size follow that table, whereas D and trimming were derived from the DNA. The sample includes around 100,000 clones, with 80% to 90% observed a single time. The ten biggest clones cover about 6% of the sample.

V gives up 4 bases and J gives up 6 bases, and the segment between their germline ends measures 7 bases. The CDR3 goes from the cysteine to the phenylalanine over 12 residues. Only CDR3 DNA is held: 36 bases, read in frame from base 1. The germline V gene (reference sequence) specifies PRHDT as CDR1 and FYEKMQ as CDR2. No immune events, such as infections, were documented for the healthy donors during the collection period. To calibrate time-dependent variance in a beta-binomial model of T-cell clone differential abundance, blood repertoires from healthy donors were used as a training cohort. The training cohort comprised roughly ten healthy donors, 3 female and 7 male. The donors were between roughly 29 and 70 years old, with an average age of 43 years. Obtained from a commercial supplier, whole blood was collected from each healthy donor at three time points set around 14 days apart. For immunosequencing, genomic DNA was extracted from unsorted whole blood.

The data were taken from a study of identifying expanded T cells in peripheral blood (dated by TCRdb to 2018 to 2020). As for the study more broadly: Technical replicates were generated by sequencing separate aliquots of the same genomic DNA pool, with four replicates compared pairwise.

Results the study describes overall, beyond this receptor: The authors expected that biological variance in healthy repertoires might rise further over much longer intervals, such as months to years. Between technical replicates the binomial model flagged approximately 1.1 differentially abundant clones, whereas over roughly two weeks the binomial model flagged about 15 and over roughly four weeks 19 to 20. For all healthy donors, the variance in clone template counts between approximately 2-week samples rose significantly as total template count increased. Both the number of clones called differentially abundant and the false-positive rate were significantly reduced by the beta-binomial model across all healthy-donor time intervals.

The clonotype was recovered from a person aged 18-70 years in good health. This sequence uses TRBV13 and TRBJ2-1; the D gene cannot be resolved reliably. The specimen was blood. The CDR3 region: CASSYRRNEQFF. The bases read TGTGCCAGCAGCTATAGGCGCAATGAGCAGTTCTTC.